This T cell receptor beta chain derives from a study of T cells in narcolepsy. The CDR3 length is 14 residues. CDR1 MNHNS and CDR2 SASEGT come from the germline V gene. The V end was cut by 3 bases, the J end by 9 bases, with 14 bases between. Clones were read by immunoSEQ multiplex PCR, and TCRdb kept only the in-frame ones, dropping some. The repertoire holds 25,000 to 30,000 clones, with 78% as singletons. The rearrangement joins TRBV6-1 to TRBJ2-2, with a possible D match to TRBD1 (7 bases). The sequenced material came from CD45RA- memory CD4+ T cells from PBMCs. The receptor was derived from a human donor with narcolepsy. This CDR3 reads CASSDSGGIWELFF. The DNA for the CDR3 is TGTGCCAGCAGTGATTCAGGGGGGATATGGGAGCTGTTTTTT.